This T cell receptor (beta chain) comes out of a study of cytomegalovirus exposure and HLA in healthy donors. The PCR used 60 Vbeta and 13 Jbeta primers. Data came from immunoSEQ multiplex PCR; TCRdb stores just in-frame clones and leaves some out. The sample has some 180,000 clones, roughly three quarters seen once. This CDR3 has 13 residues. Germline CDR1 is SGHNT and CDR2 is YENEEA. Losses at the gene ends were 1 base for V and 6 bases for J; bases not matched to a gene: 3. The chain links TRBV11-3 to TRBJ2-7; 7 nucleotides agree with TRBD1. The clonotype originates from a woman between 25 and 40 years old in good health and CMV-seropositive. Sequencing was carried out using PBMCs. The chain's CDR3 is CASSLGQGREQYF. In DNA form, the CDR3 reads TGTGCCAGCAGCTTAGGACAGGGTCGCGAGCAGTACTTC. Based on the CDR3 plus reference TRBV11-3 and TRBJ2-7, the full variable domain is EAGVVQSPRYKIIEKKQPVAFWCNPISGHNTLYWYLQNLGQGPELLIRYENEEAVDDSQLPKDRFSAERLKGVDSTLKIQPAELGDSAVYLCASSLGQGREQYFGPGTRLTVT.